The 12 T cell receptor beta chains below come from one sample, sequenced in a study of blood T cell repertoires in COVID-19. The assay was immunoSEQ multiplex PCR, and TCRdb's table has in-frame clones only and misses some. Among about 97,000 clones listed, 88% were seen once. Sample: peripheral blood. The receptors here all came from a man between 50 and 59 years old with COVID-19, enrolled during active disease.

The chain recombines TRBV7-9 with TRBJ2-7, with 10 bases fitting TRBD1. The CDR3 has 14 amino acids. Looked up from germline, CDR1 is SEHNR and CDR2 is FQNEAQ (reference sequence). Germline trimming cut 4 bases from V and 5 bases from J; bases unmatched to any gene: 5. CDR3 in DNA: TGTGCCAGCAGCTCGGGACAGGGGTCCCACGAGCAGTACTTC. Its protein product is CASSSGQGSHEQYF.

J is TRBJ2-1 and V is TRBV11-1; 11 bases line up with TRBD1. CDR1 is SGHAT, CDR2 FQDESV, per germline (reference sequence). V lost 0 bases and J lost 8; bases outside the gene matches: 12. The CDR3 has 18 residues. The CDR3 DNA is TGTGCCAGCAGCTTAGCTTTTACCGGGACAGGGGGTCGGGATGAGCAGTTCTTC. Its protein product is CASSLAFTGTGGRDEQFF.

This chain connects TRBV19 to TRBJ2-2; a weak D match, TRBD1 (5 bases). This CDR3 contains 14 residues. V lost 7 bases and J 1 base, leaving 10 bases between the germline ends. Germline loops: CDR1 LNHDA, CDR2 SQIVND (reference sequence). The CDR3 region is CASKSRENTGELFF. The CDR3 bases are TGTGCCAGTAAAAGCAGGGAGAACACCGGGGAGCTGTTTTTT.

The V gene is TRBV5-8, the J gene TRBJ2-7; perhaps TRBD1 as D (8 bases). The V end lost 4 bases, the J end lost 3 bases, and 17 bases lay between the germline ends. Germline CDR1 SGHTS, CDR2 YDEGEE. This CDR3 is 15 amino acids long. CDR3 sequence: CASSTRTGRGYEQYF. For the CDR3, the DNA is TGTGCCAGCAGCACCAGGACAGGGAGGGGCTACGAGCAGTACTTC.

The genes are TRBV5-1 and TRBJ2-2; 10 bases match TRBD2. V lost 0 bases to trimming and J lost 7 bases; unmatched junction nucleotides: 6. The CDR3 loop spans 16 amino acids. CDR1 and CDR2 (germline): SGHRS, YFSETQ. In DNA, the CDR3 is TGCGCCAGCAGCTTGGTAGCGGGGGGATCGGTCGGGGAGCTGTTTTTT. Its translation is CASSLVAGGSVGELFF.

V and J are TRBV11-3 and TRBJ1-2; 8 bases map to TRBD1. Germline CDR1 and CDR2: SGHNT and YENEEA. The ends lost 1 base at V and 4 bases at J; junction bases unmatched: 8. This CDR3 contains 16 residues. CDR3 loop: CASSLVWQGAGYGYTF. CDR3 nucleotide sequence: TGTGCCAGCAGCTTAGTATGGCAGGGGGCTGGCTATGGCTACACCTTC.

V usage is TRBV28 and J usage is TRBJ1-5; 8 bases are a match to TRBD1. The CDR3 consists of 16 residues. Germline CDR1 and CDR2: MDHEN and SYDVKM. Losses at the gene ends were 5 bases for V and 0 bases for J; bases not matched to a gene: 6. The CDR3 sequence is CASSAGQGYSNQPQHF. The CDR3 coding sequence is TGTGCCAGCAGTGCAGGACAGGGCTATAGCAATCAGCCCCAGCATTTT. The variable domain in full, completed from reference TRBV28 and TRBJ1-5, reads DVKVTQSSRYLVKRTGEKVFLECVQDMDHENMFWYRQDPGLGLRLIYFSYDVKMKEKGDIPEGYSVSREKKERFSLILESASTNQTSMYLCASSAGQGYSNQPQHFGDGTRLSIL.

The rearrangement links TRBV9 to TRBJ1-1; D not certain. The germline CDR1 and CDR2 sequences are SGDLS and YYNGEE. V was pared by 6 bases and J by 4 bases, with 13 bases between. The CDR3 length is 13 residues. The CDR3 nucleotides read TGTGCCAGCAACGGTGTGGCGGGCACTGAAGCTTTCTTT. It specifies CASNGVAGTEAFF.

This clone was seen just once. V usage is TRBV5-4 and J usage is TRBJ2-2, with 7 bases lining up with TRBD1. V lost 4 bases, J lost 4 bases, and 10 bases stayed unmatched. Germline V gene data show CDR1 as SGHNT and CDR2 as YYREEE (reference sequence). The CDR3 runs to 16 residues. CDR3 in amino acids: CASSTSLTGRTGELFF. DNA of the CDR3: TGTGCCAGCAGCACATCCCTGACAGGGCGCACCGGGGAGCTGTTTTTT.

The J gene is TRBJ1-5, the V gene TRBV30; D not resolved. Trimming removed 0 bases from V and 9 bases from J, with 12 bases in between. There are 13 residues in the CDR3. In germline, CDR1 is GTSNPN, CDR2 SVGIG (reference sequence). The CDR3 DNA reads TGTGCCTGGAGTGTACGGGAGTGGGGGCCCCAGCATTTT. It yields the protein CAWSVREWGPQHF. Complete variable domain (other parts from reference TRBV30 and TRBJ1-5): SQTIHQWPATLVQPVGSPLSLECTVEGTSNPNLYWYRQAAGRGLQLLFYSVGIGQISSEVPQNLSASRPQDRQFILSSKKLLLSDSGFYLCAWSVREWGPQHFGDGTRLSIL.

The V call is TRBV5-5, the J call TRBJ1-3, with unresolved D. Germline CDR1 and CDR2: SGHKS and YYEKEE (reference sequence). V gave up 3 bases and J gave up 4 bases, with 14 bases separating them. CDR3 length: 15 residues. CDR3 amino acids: CASSSLLRTGNTIYF. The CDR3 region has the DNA TGTGCCAGCAGCTCCCTCCTGCGCACGGGAAACACCATATATTTT. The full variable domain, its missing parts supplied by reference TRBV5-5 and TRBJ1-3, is DAGVTQSPTHLIKTRGQQVTLRCSPISGHKSVSWYQQVLGQGPQFIFQYYEKEERGRGNFPDRFSARQFPNYSSELNVNALLLGDSALYLCASSSLLRTGNTIYFGEGSWLTVV.

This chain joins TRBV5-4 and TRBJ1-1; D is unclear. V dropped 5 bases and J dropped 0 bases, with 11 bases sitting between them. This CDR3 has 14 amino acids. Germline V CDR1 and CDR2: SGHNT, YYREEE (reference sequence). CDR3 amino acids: CASSKTALNTEAFF. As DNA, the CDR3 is TGTGCCAGCAGTAAAACAGCCTTGAACACTGAAGCTTTCTTT.